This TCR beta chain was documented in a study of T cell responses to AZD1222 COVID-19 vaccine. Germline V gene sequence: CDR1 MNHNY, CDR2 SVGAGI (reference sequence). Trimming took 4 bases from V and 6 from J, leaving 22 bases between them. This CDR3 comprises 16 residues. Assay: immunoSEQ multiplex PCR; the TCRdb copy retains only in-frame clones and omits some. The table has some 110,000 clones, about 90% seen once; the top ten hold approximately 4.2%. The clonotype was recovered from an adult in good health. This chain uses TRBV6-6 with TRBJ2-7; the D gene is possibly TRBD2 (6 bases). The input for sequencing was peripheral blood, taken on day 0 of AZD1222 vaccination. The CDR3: CASSSLPTSPAREQYF. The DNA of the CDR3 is TGTGCCAGCAGTTCCCTCCCCACTAGCCCCGCTCGCGAGCAGTACTTC.